A selection of T cell receptor beta chains follows, all from one sample in a study of identifying expanded T cells in peripheral blood. Method: immunoSEQ multiplex PCR; TCRdb's copy keeps in-frame clones and lacks some. The sample holds around 100,000 clones; 80% to 90% are singletons and the top ten take 5.5% to 6.5%. The material sequenced was blood. These TCRs come from a person aged 18-70 years in good health. Each CDR3 is given with its conserved first and last residue. The order of the fields is J gene, CDR3 length, clone size, V gene, D gene, CDR3 protein, CDR3 DNA. The D gene is left open where the match is weak. Rows may omit the clone size; those that give it use once, few, many or a size class.

TRBJ1-5 | 14 | - | TRBV19 | TRBD1 | CASSSDRVNQPQHF | TGTGCCAGTAGTTCGGACAGGGTCAATCAGCCCCAGCATTTT
TRBJ1-2 | 12 | - | TRBV7-9 | - | CASSFGVDGYTF | TGTGCCAGCAGCTTCGGCGTAGATGGCTACACCTTC
TRBJ2-5 | 16 | - | TRBV7-8 | - | CASRSRGSGGEETQYF | TGTGCCAGCAGATCCCGGGGTAGCGGAGGGGAAGAGACCCAGTACTTC
TRBJ2-7 | 13 | once | TRBV5-4 | - | CATQRAGGYEQYF | TGTGCCACACAAAGGGCCGGGGGCTACGAGCAGTACTTC
TRBJ1-2 | 15 | - | TRBV7-9 | TRBD1 | CASSQQGARGYGYTF | TGTGCCAGCAGCCAACAGGGGGCGCGGGGCTATGGCTACACCTTC
TRBJ2-2 | 14 | - | TRBV6-1 | - | CASSESRGAGELFF | TGTGCCAGCAGTGAGTCCAGGGGTGCCGGGGAGCTGTTTTTT
TRBJ2-7 | 12 | - | TRBV11-3 | - | CASSSGRNEQYF | TGTGCCAGCAGTTCAGGACGTAACGAGCAGTACTTC
TRBJ1-4 | 18 | once | TRBV4-1 | TRBD1 | CASSQPGTGIFTNEKLFF | TGCGCCAGCAGCCAACCTGGGACAGGGATTTTCACTAATGAAAAACTGTTTTTT
TRBJ2-5 | 13 | - | TRBV14 | - | CASSQAGSQTQYF | TGTGCCAGCAGCCAAGCTGGAAGTCAGACCCAGTACTTC
TRBJ1-4 | 15 | - | TRBV7-9 | - | CASSSAGTSNEKLFF | TGTGCCAGCAGCTCAGCAGGCACCTCTAATGAAAAACTGTTTTTT
TRBJ1-1 | 15 | - | TRBV6-1 | - | CASSPLSGRVTEAFF | TGTGCCAGCAGTCCACTTTCTGGGAGGGTTACTGAAGCTTTCTTT
TRBJ2-7 | 12 | - | TRBV10-3 | - | CASSYPGHEQYF | TGTGCCAGCAGTTACCCAGGGCACGAGCAGTACTTC
TRBJ1-2 | 15 | - | TRBV4-1 | TRBD1 | CASSQGTGGTYGYTF | TGCGCCAGCAGCCAAGGGACAGGGGGCACTTATGGCTACACCTTC
TRBJ2-3 | 17 | - | TRBV13 | - | CASSLNPAGVGTDTQYF | TGTGCCAGCAGCTTAAACCCGGCCGGGGTTGGGACAGATACGCAGTATTTT
TRBJ2-7 | 15 | once | TRBV4-1 | TRBD1 | CASSPIGQGAREQYF | TGCGCCAGCAGCCCCATAGGACAGGGGGCACGAGAGCAGTACTTC
TRBJ2-7 | 17 | few | TRBV4-1 | - | CASSQESGRLYSYEQYF | TGCGCCAGCAGCCAAGAGTCCGGGCGGCTTTACTCCTACGAGCAGTACTTC
TRBJ2-1 | 14 | - | TRBV5-1 | TRBD2 | CASSQSGVRNEQFF | TGCGCCAGCAGCCAGAGCGGGGTTCGCAATGAGCAGTTCTTC
TRBJ2-1 | 16 | - | TRBV9 | TRBD2 | CASSVGVGRGYNEQFF | TGTGCCAGCAGCGTAGGGGTCGGGAGGGGTTACAATGAGCAGTTCTTC
TRBJ2-3 | 16 | - | TRBV5-1 | - | CASSLGAPSRADTQYF | TGCGCCAGCAGCTTGGGGGCCCCTTCGCGAGCGGATACGCAGTATTTT
TRBJ1-2 | 14 | - | TRBV6-6 | TRBD1 | CASSRPGTGDGYTF | TGTGCCAGCAGCCGCCCCGGGACAGGGGACGGCTACACCTTC
TRBJ2-1 | 15 | - | TRBV4-3 | - | CASSLARLGPHEQFF | TGCGCCAGCAGCCTCGCAAGGTTGGGGCCCCATGAGCAGTTCTTC
TRBJ2-1 | 15 | - | TRBV5-1 | TRBD2 | CASSLSGGMTNEQFF | TGCGCCAGCAGCTTAAGCGGGGGGATGACCAATGAGCAGTTCTTC
TRBJ2-7 | 14 | - | TRBV7-8 | - | CASSLTAGTYEQYF | TGTGCCAGCAGCTTAACAGCAGGAACCTACGAGCAGTACTTC
TRBJ2-7 | 16 | - | TRBV11-2 | - | CASSLGDGDVLTEQYF | TGTGCCAGCAGCTTGGGGGACGGGGACGTGCTTACCGAGCAGTACTTC
TRBJ1-6 | 14 | - | TRBV2 | TRBD1 | CASSEDRWGSPLHF | TGTGCCAGCAGTGAGGACAGGTGGGGTTCACCCCTCCACTTT
TRBJ1-1 | 13 | once | TRBV5-1 | - | CASRELGDTEAFF | TGCGCCAGCAGGGAACTGGGGGACACTGAAGCTTTCTTT
TRBJ2-4 | 15 | - | TRBV5-1 | - | CASSYQGGVKNIQYF | TGCGCCAGCAGCTATCAAGGGGGGGTCAAAAACATTCAGTACTTC
TRBJ2-3 | 18 | - | TRBV25-1 | TRBD2 | CASSAGINGRGGTDTQYF | TGTGCCAGCAGTGCGGGTATTAATGGGCGGGGGGGAACAGATACGCAGTATTTT
TRBJ2-1 | 12 | - | TRBV30 | TRBD2 | CACRLAGDEQFF | TGTGCCTGCCGACTAGCGGGAGATGAGCAGTTCTTC
TRBJ2-2 | 16 | - | TRBV19 | - | CASSTAYPGITGELFF | TGTGCCAGTAGTACCGCTTATCCAGGGATTACCGGGGAGCTGTTTTTT
TRBJ2-1 | 15 | - | TRBV18 | TRBD2 | CASSELAGGENEQFF | TGTGCCAGCTCAGAGCTAGCGGGAGGGGAAAATGAGCAGTTCTTC
TRBJ2-1 | 13 | - | TRBV11-3 | - | CASSLGQLNEQFF | TGTGCCAGCAGCTTAGGACAGCTCAATGAGCAGTTCTTC
TRBJ1-2 | 17 | - | TRBV30 | - | CAWSVAGTPGLVYGYTF | TGTGCCTGGAGTGTCGCCGGGACTCCGGGACTAGTCTATGGCTACACCTTC
TRBJ1-3 | 15 | - | TRBV29-1 | TRBD1 | CSGMYRGAGGNTIYF | TGCAGCGGAATGTACAGGGGAGCGGGAGGAAACACCATATATTTT
TRBJ2-1 | 14 | - | TRBV29-1 | - | CSVEPSGVYNEQFF | TGCAGCGTTGAACCCAGCGGAGTGTACAATGAGCAGTTCTTC
TRBJ1-1 | 12 | - | TRBV27 | - | CASRRAGTEAFF | TGTGCCAGCCGGCGGGCAGGGACTGAAGCTTTCTTT
TRBJ2-7 | 11 | - | TRBV4-2 | - | CASSQGNEQYF | TGTGCCAGCAGCCAAGGCAACGAGCAGTACTTC
TRBJ1-2 | 14 | - | TRBV6-1 | TRBD1 | CASRGPGTVKGYTF | TGTGCCAGCAGGGGCCCCGGGACAGTTAAGGGCTACACCTTC
TRBJ1-2 | 17 | - | TRBV19 | - | CASSIVSHGHLNYGYTF | TGTGCCAGTAGTATAGTTTCTCACGGACACCTTAACTATGGCTACACCTTC
TRBJ2-7 | 15 | - | TRBV19 | - | CASSIGALGTGEQYF | TGTGCCAGTAGTATAGGGGCCCTGGGTACCGGAGAGCAGTACTTC
TRBJ1-2 | 16 | - | TRBV5-5 | - | CASSLEGGRAGYGYTF | TGTGCCAGCAGCTTGGAGGGGGGCAGGGCTGGGTATGGCTACACCTTC
TRBJ2-3 | 15 | - | TRBV6-6 | - | CASSPAGGPISSQYF | TGTGCCAGCAGTCCAGCCGGGGGCCCTATTTCGTCGCAGTATTTT
TRBJ2-5 | 16 | - | TRBV7-9 | - | CASSLGAGAYQETQYF | TGTGCCAGCAGCTTAGGGGCAGGGGCCTACCAAGAGACCCAGTACTTC
TRBJ2-5 | 12 | once | TRBV14 | - | CASSYSRETQYF | TGTGCCAGCAGCTATAGTCGAGAGACCCAGTACTTC
TRBJ1-2 | 15 | few | TRBV27 | TRBD1 | CASSLLQGARQGYTF | TGTGCCAGCAGTTTACTTCAGGGGGCGCGTCAAGGCTACACCTTC
TRBJ1-1 | 18 | - | TRBV5-1 | TRBD1 | CASSPTRGIGGQDTEAFF | TGCGCCAGCAGCCCAACGCGGGGTATAGGGGGCCAGGACACTGAAGCTTTCTTT
TRBJ1-5 | 14 | - | TRBV5-1 | - | CASTESGGEQPQHF | TGCGCCAGCACCGAATCGGGGGGAGAGCAGCCCCAGCATTTT
TRBJ1-6 | 16 | - | TRBV10-2 | - | CASSERGGTYNSPLHF | TGCGCCAGCAGTGAGAGGGGGGGCACGTATAATTCACCCCTCCACTTT
TRBJ1-2 | 14 | - | TRBV7-2 | - | CASSLQTLYYGYTF | TGTGCCAGCAGCCTCCAGACTTTGTACTATGGCTACACCTTC
TRBJ2-7 | 13 | - | TRBV30 | - | CAWSSGAAYEQYF | TGTGCCTGGAGTTCGGGGGCAGCCTACGAGCAGTACTTC
TRBJ2-7 | 11 | - | TRBV29-1 | - | CSAEGDDKQYF | TGCAGCGCCGAGGGGGACGACAAGCAGTACTTC
TRBJ1-1 | 15 | - | TRBV10-3 | - | CAIRIQQGAYTEAFF | TGTGCCATCAGGATTCAACAGGGAGCGTACACTGAAGCTTTCTTT
TRBJ1-2 | 13 | - | TRBV30 | - | CAWSLSGGYGYTF | TGTGCCTGGAGTCTAAGCGGGGGCTATGGCTACACCTTC
TRBJ1-6 | 15 | - | TRBV5-1 | - | CASSRKTKADSPLHF | TGCGCCAGCAGCCGCAAGACAAAGGCGGATTCACCCCTCCACTTT
TRBJ1-4 | 15 | few | TRBV7-9 | TRBD1 | CASSPDRGRGEKLFF | TGTGCCAGCAGCCCGGACAGGGGTAGAGGAGAAAAACTGTTTTTT
TRBJ1-6 | 14 | few | TRBV9 | - | CASSVTGDNSPLHF | TGTGCCAGCAGCGTAACGGGAGATAATTCACCCCTCCACTTT
TRBJ2-2 | 15 | once | TRBV18 | - | CASSNGQLNTGELFF | TGTGCCAGCTCAAACGGACAGTTGAACACCGGGGAGCTGTTTTTT
TRBJ1-2 | 14 | few | TRBV10-2 | - | CASSEAQLLYGYTF | TGCGCCAGCAGTGAAGCTCAACTACTCTATGGCTACACCTTC
TRBJ1-1 | 14 | - | TRBV29-1 | TRBD1 | CSAGTGQELARAFF | TGCAGCGCAGGAACTGGACAGGAATTGGCTAGAGCTTTCTTT
TRBJ2-7 | 11 | - | TRBV29-1 | - | CSVHSGYEQYF | TGCAGCGTTCATTCCGGCTACGAGCAGTACTTC